Below, one T cell receptor beta chain is given with its context. The data originate from a study of cytomegalovirus exposure and HLA in healthy donors. The CDR3 contains 16 residues. V dropped 8 bases and J dropped 3 bases, with 19 bases sitting between them. Germline-derived CDR1 and CDR2 are MNHEY and SMNVEV (reference sequence). Use of 60 Vbeta and 13 Jbeta primers characterized the PCR. TCRdb's copy holds only in-frame clones and misses some; the assay was immunoSEQ multiplex PCR. Of some 150,000 clones listed, about three fifths are singletons. V gene TRBV27 combines with J gene TRBJ1-4, with D possibly TRBD1 on 6 matching bases. The TCR comes from a woman aged 60 to 75 in good health and CMV-seropositive. The specimen sequenced was PBMCs. The CDR3 nucleotides are TGTGCCAGCGCGAGGGGGAGGGCCCCTTCTAATGAAAAACTGTTTTTT. This translates into CASARGRAPSNEKLFF.